These 30 T cell receptor beta chains share one sample of origin, sequenced in a study of cytomegalovirus exposure and HLA in healthy donors. Researchers ran the PCR with 60 Vbeta and 13 Jbeta primers. Some clones are missing from TCRdb's copy, which holds only in-frame ones; the method was immunoSEQ multiplex PCR. The table shows about 150,000 clones, with roughly four fifths occurring only once. The sequencing sample was made of PBMCs. The receptor source for this set is a male donor in good health and CMV-seronegative.

The gene calls are TRBV19 and TRBJ1-2; a possible D gene is TRBD1 (6 bases). Germline loops: CDR1 LNHDA, CDR2 SQIVND (reference sequence). The CDR3 runs 14 residues. Trimming took 3 bases from V and 2 from J, leaving 10 bases between them. The CDR3, as DNA: TGTGCCAGTAGTATTGCAGGGGCGAACTATGGCTACACCTTC. It yields the protein CASSIAGANYGYTF. The variable domain in full, completed from reference TRBV19 and TRBJ1-2, reads DGGITQSPKYLFRKEGQNVTLSCEQNLNHDAMYWYRQDPGQGLRLIYYSQIVNDFQKGDIAEGYSVSREKKESFPLTVTSAQKNPTAFYLCASSIAGANYGYTFGSGTRLTVV.

The chain joins TRBV19 to TRBJ1-2, with TRBD1 identical over 9 bases. The CDR3 runs 15 residues. The J segment lost 3 bases and the V segment lost 5 bases, leaving 7 bases of the junction unmatched. CDR1 and CDR2 (germline): LNHDA, SQIVND (reference sequence). CDR3 sequence: CASSGSQGADYGYTF. In DNA, the CDR3 is TGTGCCAGTAGTGGATCACAGGGGGCCGACTATGGCTACACCTTC.

The chain recombines TRBV5-4 with TRBJ2-3; 16 bases agree with TRBD2. Unmatched junction bases numbered 4, after V lost 0 bases and J lost 3 bases. Germline CDR1 reads SGHNT; CDR2 reads YYREEE (reference sequence). This CDR3 is 18 amino acids long. CDR3: CASSLAGLAGGMTDTQYF. In nucleotides, the CDR3 is TGTGCCAGCAGCTTGGCGGGACTAGCGGGGGGGATGACAGATACGCAGTATTTT.

The chain uses TRBV9 and TRBJ1-3; 7 bases map to TRBD1. V was pared by 3 bases and J by 5 bases, with 14 bases of the junction left unmatched. The CDR3 has 17 residues. The germline V gene encodes CDR1 SGDLS and CDR2 YYNGEE. The CDR3 spells CASSASSDRVVRNTIYF. CDR3 sequence (DNA): TGTGCCAGCAGCGCCTCCTCCGACAGGGTGGTGAGAAACACCATATATTTT.

The gene calls are TRBV9 and TRBJ2-1, with 7 positions matching TRBD1. V gave up 1 base and J gave up 8 bases; unmatched junction bases: 6. CDR3 length: 14 residues. Germline-derived CDR1 and CDR2 are SGDLS and YYNGEE. CDR3 region: CASSVSTGVDEQFF. CDR3 bases: TGTGCCAGCAGCGTAAGTACAGGGGTCGATGAGCAGTTCTTC.

This sequence joins TRBV5-1 and TRBJ2-3; weak D call: TRBD2 (5 bases). The CDR3 has 16 residues. V lost 7 bases and J lost 0, with 18 bases in between. CDR1 is SGHRS, CDR2 YFSETQ, per germline. The CDR3 nucleotides read TGCGCCAGCTCCCGGCGGGCAGCGACAAGCACAGATACGCAGTATTTT. Translated, it gives CASSRRAATSTDTQYF.

This chain connects TRBV27 to TRBJ1-4, with 8 positions matching TRBD1. The CDR3 runs 15 residues. Trimming cost V 6 bases and J 7 bases; bases outside gene matches: 10. Germline CDR1 reads MNHEY; CDR2 reads SMNVEV (reference sequence). The CDR3 nucleotides read TGTGCCAGCAGCAAAATTGGACAGGGCGGTGAAAAACTGTTTTTT. This sequence encodes CASSKIGQGGEKLFF.

V usage is TRBV11-3 and J usage is TRBJ1-2, with 7 bases aligning to TRBD1. CDR1 SGHNT and CDR2 YENEEA come from the germline V gene. The CDR3 loop spans 11 amino acids. The ends lost 10 bases at V and 8 bases at J; junction bases unmatched: 7. CDR3 residues: CAITGVRGYTF. The CDR3 DNA reads as TGTGCCATCACAGGGGTTCGAGGCTACACCTTC.

The J gene is TRBJ1-6, the V gene TRBV25-1; D is unclear. Per the germline V gene, CDR1 is MGHDK and CDR2 is SYGVNS. This CDR3 is built from 13 residues. The ends were cut back, 0 bases at V and 7 bases at J, with 4 bases in the middle. For the CDR3, the DNA is TGTGCCAGCAGTGAATATGGCAATTCACCCCTCCACTTT. Its translation: CASSEYGNSPLHF.

The chain recombines TRBV14 with TRBJ2-3, with D perhaps matching TRBD1 (6 bases). The CDR3 runs 18 residues. Germline lookup yields CDR1 SGHDN and CDR2 FVKESK. Trimming took off 0 bases at V and 2 bases at J, with 18 bases between the two ends. The CDR3 DNA sequence: TGTGCCAGCAGCCAAGACCCGACAGGCGACCTTCTCACAGATACGCAGTATTTT. It is translated as CASSQDPTGDLLTDTQYF.

This chain links TRBV14 with TRBJ2-1; 9 bases map to TRBD2. J lost 6 bases, V lost 4 bases, and 7 bases had no gene match. This CDR3 spans 15 amino acids. Germline CDR1 is SGHDN and CDR2 is FVKESK. CDR3 in DNA: TGTGCCAGCAGCCCAACGGGACTAGCAGTCAATGAGCAGTTCTTC. As protein: CASSPTGLAVNEQFF.

The V call is TRBV5-1, the J call TRBJ1-1, with D possibly being TRBD1 (6 bases). The CDR3 loop spans 15 amino acids. Germline V lookup: CDR1 SGHRS, CDR2 YFSETQ. V dropped 0 bases and J dropped 0 bases, with 9 bases sitting between them. CDR3 residues: CASSLETGMNTEAFF. CDR3 DNA sequence: TGCGCCAGCAGCTTGGAAACAGGGATGAACACTGAAGCTTTCTTT.

The V and J genes are TRBV18 and TRBJ1-6, with D unclear. The CDR3 spans 13 residues. V was pared by 3 bases and J by 10 bases, with 10 bases between. Looked up from germline, CDR1 is KGHSH and CDR2 is LQKENI. CDR3 nucleotide sequence: TGTGCCAGCTCACCGGATCAGGAATCACCCCTCCACTTT. Translating gives CASSPDQESPLHF.

This clone occurred once. J is TRBJ1-2 and V is TRBV28; tentative D call: TRBD1 (6 bases). Germline V gene data show CDR1 as MDHEN and CDR2 as SYDVKM. Trimming took 3 bases from V and 4 from J, leaving 9 bases between them. CDR3 size: 13 residues. The CDR3 region has the DNA TGTGCCAGCAGTTTTTCAGGGGCCTATGGCTACACCTTC. It codes for CASSFSGAYGYTF.

The chain is built from TRBV25-1 and TRBJ2-3, with 8 bases fitting TRBD1. This CDR3 comprises 16 residues. Per the germline V gene, CDR1 is MGHDK and CDR2 is SYGVNS. Trimming at V came to 0 bases and at J to 2 bases, leaving 4 bases not matched to a gene. DNA for the CDR3: TGTGCCAGCAGTGAATACCAGGGGGCCCCCACAGATACGCAGTATTTT. This sequence encodes CASSEYQGAPTDTQYF.

The V gene is TRBV4-2, the J gene TRBJ2-2; the match to TRBD1 covers 8 bases. Germline loops: CDR1 LGHNA, CDR2 YNFKEQ. The CDR3 covers 16 residues. J lost 1 base, V lost 4 bases, and 5 bases had no gene match. The CDR3, as DNA: TGTGCCAGCAGCCCGCAGGGGGCGAGGAACACCGGGGAGCTGTTTTTT. Amino acids: CASSPQGARNTGELFF.

This clone has a handful of counts. The rearrangement joins TRBV19 to TRBJ2-7, with D possibly TRBD2 on 6 matching bases. The CDR3 is 14 residues long. Germline V lookup: CDR1 LNHDA, CDR2 SQIVND (reference sequence). Between the trimmed V and J ends, which lost 4 bases and 4 bases, there was a span of 14 bases. The CDR3 region is CASSNRDLRYEQYF. The CDR3 DNA reads TGTGCCAGTAGTAACCGGGACTTGCGTTACGAGCAGTACTTC.

This chain joins TRBV7-9 and TRBJ2-7; 10 nucleotides line up with TRBD2. The germline gives CDR1 SEHNR, CDR2 FQNEAQ (reference sequence). The CDR3 spans 14 residues. J gave up 5 bases and V 5 bases, and 6 bases lay outside the gene matches. The chain's CDR3 is CASSPSGSWNEQYF. The CDR3 bases are TGTGCCAGCAGCCCTAGCGGGAGTTGGAACGAGCAGTACTTC.

This chain connects TRBV6-5 to TRBJ1-1, with a possible D match to TRBD1 (6 bases). Germline V CDR1 and CDR2: MNHEY, SVGAGI. Trimming cost V 0 bases and J 1 base, with 12 bases left between them. The CDR3 consists of 16 residues. CDR3 nucleotide sequence: TGTGCCAGCAGTTACTCGTTAGGACAGCGGAACACTGAAGCTTTCTTT. Translated, it gives CASSYSLGQRNTEAFF.

This chain connects TRBV5-1 to TRBJ2-3, with 9 bases that match TRBD2. V gave up 0 bases and J gave up 6 bases; unmatched junction bases: 8. CDR3 size: 16 residues. Germline V gene data show CDR1 as SGHRS and CDR2 as YFSETQ. CDR3 loop: CASSLGHGTSSDTQYF. The CDR3, as DNA: TGCGCCAGCAGCTTGGGACACGGGACTAGCTCGGATACGCAGTATTTT.

The J gene is TRBJ2-1, the V gene TRBV11-3, with D hard to call. This CDR3 region has 13 residues. The V and J ends lost 9 bases and 5 bases respectively, with 14 bases between them. The germline CDR1 and CDR2 sequences are SGHNT and YENEEA. The CDR3: CASASSTNNEQFF. CDR3 DNA: TGTGCCAGTGCAAGCTCCACGAACAATGAGCAGTTCTTC.

The chain recombines TRBV28 with TRBJ2-7; the D is unclear. V shed 5 bases and J shed 2 bases, with 13 bases lying between them. The germline V gene has CDR1 MDHEN and CDR2 SYDVKM. The CDR3 consists of 14 residues. The CDR3 bases are TGTGCCAGCAGTCTAAGTGGGCTTACCTACGAGCAGTACTTC. This gives the protein CASSLSGLTYEQYF.

This chain's CDR3 is CASSLMPLGPNTEAFF. In DNA, the CDR3 is TGTGCCAGCAGCTTAATGCCCTTGGGGCCGAACACTGAAGCTTTCTTT. The chain recombines TRBV7-3 with TRBJ1-1; D is perhaps TRBD1 (5 bases). V lost 1 base to trimming and J lost 1 base, with 13 bases between them. CDR3 length: 16 residues. Germline CDR1 is SGHTA and CDR2 is FQGTGA.

In the case of this clone: Distinct nucleotide sequences in the sample also encode this CDR3. In DNA form, the CDR3 reads TGTGCCAGCAGCCGGGGGACAGGGGTCTATGGCTACACCTTC. Its translation: CASSRGTGVYGYTF. This sequence joins TRBV5-6 and TRBJ1-2; TRBD1 agrees at 10 bases. The V segment lost 4 bases and the J segment 4 bases; nucleotides outside the gene matches: 4. The CDR3 spans 14 residues. Germline CDR1 reads SGHDT; CDR2 reads YYEEEE. Together with reference TRBV5-6 and TRBJ1-2, the CDR3 gives the full variable domain: DAGVTQSPTHLIKTRGQQVTLRCSPKSGHDTVSWYQQALGQGPQFIFQYYEEEERQRGNFPDRFSGHQFPNYSSELNVNALLLGDSALYLCASSRGTGVYGYTFGSGTRLTVV.

CDR3 bases: TGTGCCAGTAGTATAAGCGGGGGAGGTAATGAGCAGTTCTTC. Translation gives CASSISGGGNEQFF. The chain is built from TRBV19 and TRBJ2-1; TRBD2 aligns across 8 bases. The CDR3 totals 14 residues. Germline V gene data show CDR1 as LNHDA and CDR2 as SQIVND (reference sequence). V lost 2 bases, J lost 7 bases, and 4 bases stayed unmatched.

The chain carries TRBV4-3 and TRBJ1-5, with TRBD1 as a possible D gene (6 bases). The CDR3 is 15 residues long. V was clipped by 0 bases and J by 4 bases, with 10 bases between them. Germline loops: CDR1 LGHNA, CDR2 YSLEER. In DNA form, the CDR3 reads TGCGCCAGCAGCCAAGAAAGGGGGGGAAATCAGCCCCAGCATTTT. Protein: CASSQERGGNQPQHF.

The chain links TRBV2 to TRBJ1-1; D may be TRBD1 (5 bases). Germline V CDR1 and CDR2: SNHLY, FYNNEI. The CDR3 runs 11 residues. V was cut by 4 bases and J by 7 bases, with 7 bases left in between. CDR3 loop: CASSVDSEAFF. The CDR3 nucleotides are TGTGCCAGCAGTGTAGACAGTGAAGCTTTCTTT.

This chain links TRBV6-1 with TRBJ2-7, with D possibly matching TRBD1 (5 bases). CDR1 is MNHNS, CDR2 SASEGT, per germline. The CDR3 is 13 residues long. Trimming stripped 0 bases from V and 7 bases from J, with 10 bases between. The DNA of the CDR3 is TGTGCCAGCAGTGAAGCGCGGCAGGGAGAGCAGTACTTC. Translating it yields CASSEARQGEQYF.

The J gene is TRBJ1-6, the V gene TRBV5-1, with TRBD1 identical over 12 bases. Germline lookup yields CDR1 SGHRS and CDR2 YFSETQ. The CDR3 sequence is 17 residues long. V lost 2 bases and J lost 2; bases outside the gene matches: 2. CDR3 amino acids: CASSFGTGGPYNSPLHF. CDR3 sequence (DNA): TGCGCCAGCAGCTTTGGGACAGGGGGCCCCTATAATTCACCCCTCCACTTT.

CDR3 sequence reads: CASSKGLAGGTSDTQYF. CDR3 coding DNA: TGCGCCAGCAGCAAGGGACTAGCGGGGGGGACCTCGGATACGCAGTATTTT. This chain uses TRBV5-1 with TRBJ2-3; 16 positions agree with TRBD2. Trimming cost V 4 bases and J 6 bases; bases outside gene matches: 8. The CDR3 runs to 17 residues. The germline V gene encodes CDR1 SGHRS and CDR2 YFSETQ.